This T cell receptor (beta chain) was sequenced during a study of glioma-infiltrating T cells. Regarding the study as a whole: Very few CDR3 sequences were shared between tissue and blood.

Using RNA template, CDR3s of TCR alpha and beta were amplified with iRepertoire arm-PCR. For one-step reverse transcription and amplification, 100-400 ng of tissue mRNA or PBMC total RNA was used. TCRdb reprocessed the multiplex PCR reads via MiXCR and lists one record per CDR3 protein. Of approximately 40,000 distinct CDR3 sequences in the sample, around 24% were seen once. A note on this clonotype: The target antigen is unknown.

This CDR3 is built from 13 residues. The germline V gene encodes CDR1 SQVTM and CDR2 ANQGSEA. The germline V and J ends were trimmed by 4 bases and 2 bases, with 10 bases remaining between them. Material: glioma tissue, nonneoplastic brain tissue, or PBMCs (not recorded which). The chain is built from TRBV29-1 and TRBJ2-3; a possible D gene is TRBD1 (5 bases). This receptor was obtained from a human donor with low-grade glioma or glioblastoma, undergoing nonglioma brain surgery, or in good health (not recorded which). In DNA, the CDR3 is TGCAGCGTTGGGCCGGACACCACAGATACGCAGTATTTT. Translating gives CSVGPDTTDTQYF.